One and the same sample provided the 14 T cell receptor beta chains below, sequenced in a study of a mutant IDH1 vaccine in newly diagnosed glioma. The repertoire was sequenced with immunoSEQ multiplex PCR; TCRdb's copy has only in-frame clones and lacks some. This table holds about 50,000 clones, 80% to 90% found once. Documented time point: week 5, during vaccination. Vaccination used 300 ug of mutant IDH1 20-mer peptide per dose, with topical imiquimod. The antigens these receptors bind are not known. This material consisted of PBMCs, taken from a glioma patient whose treatment included an IDH1 peptide vaccine. The receptor source for this set is a woman in her forties or fifties with glioma.

The CDR3 coding sequence is TGTGCCAGCAGCTCCCAGTCGGGACAGGGGCGATCCTACGAGCAGTACTTC. Amino acid sequence: CASSSQSGQGRSYEQYF. The chain joins TRBV11-3 to TRBJ2-7; 10 bases are a match to TRBD1. J was trimmed by 1 base and V by 4 bases; bases with no gene match: 10. Germline CDR1 SGHNT, CDR2 YENEEA. The CDR3 runs 17 residues.

This clone was picked up one time. The V gene is TRBV9, the J gene TRBJ1-3, with TRBD1 matching over 8 bases. Germline V gene sequence: CDR1 SGDLS, CDR2 YYNGEE. The CDR3 consists of 15 residues. Trimming took 1 base from V and 2 from J; bases not matched to a gene: 2. CDR3 DNA: TGTGCCAGCAGCGTACAGGGGGCTCCTGGAAACACCATATATTTT. The encoded protein is CASSVQGAPGNTIYF.

V gene TRBV4-2 combines with J gene TRBJ2-2, with 9 positions matching TRBD2. The length of the CDR3 is 16 residues. With V trimmed by 1 base and J by 6 bases, 6 bases remained unmatched. Per germline, CDR1 LGHNA and CDR2 YNFKEQ. For the CDR3, the DNA is TGTGCCAGCAGCCAAGCAGCGGGGGGTTCCCCCGGGGAGCTGTTTTTT. This gives the protein CASSQAAGGSPGELFF.

This CDR3 reads CASSSPMKYSYEQYF. The CDR3 DNA reads as TGTGCCAGCAGCTCCCCCATGAAGTACTCCTACGAGCAGTACTTC. V is TRBV7-9 and J is TRBJ2-7; D gene uncertain. CDR3 length: 15 residues. Per the germline V gene, CDR1 is SEHNR and CDR2 is FQNEAQ (reference sequence). V lost 4 bases and J lost 0, with 13 bases in between.

The CDR3 DNA reads TGTGCCAGCAGTATGGCCAGGACACCGACAGGAAACACCATATATTTT. Its translation: CASSMARTPTGNTIYF. The chain has TRBV2 and TRBJ1-3; the D gene is possibly TRBD1 (5 bases). Germline V gene lookup returns CDR1 SNHLY and CDR2 FYNNEI. The CDR3 totals 16 residues. Trimming stripped 5 bases from V and 4 bases from J, with 18 bases between.

The rearrangement joins TRBV27 to TRBJ2-1; D unclear. Trimming stripped 2 bases from V and 2 bases from J, with 10 bases between. This CDR3 is 15 amino acids long. Germline V gives CDR1 MNHEY, CDR2 SMNVEV (reference sequence). Here the CDR3 DNA reads TGTGCCAGCAGTTTAATGCCGGCCACCTACAATGAGCAGTTCTTC. It encodes CASSLMPATYNEQFF.

The J gene is TRBJ1-1, the V gene TRBV2, with unresolved D. The germline V gene has CDR1 SNHLY and CDR2 FYNNEI. The CDR3 has 13 amino acids. Trimming stripped 7 bases from V and 4 bases from J, with 13 bases between. CDR3 amino acids: CASNGEVGTEAFF. The CDR3 DNA follows: TGTGCCAGCAATGGTGAGGTGGGCACTGAAGCTTTCTTT.

The V gene is TRBV28, the J gene TRBJ2-7; TRBD1 matches 11 bases. Germline V gene sequence: CDR1 MDHEN, CDR2 SYDVKM. Unmatched junction bases numbered 5, after V lost 4 bases and J lost 6 bases. This CDR3 spans 14 amino acids. This CDR3 reads CASSSGQGAVEQYF. The CDR3 bases are TGTGCCAGCAGTTCCGGACAGGGGGCAGTCGAGCAGTACTTC.

The genes are TRBV7-2 and TRBJ2-3; 8 positions agree with TRBD1. This CDR3 spans 14 amino acids. CDR1 is SGHTA and CDR2 is FQGNSA in the germline V gene. V shed 4 bases, J shed 2 bases, and the junction held 2 bases outside the gene matches. CDR3 sequence (DNA): TGTGCCAGCAGCTGGGACAGGTACACAGATACGCAGTATTTT. Translation gives CASSWDRYTDTQYF.

V is TRBV19 and J is TRBJ1-4; 7 bases map to TRBD1. CDR1 LNHDA and CDR2 SQIVND come from the germline V gene (reference sequence). The J segment lost 8 bases and the V segment lost 3 bases, leaving 9 bases of the junction unmatched. This CDR3 comprises 15 residues. This CDR3 is CASSMQGGGDEKLFF. CDR3 in DNA: TGTGCCAGTAGTATGCAAGGGGGCGGGGACGAAAAACTGTTTTTT. The whole variable domain, filled in from reference TRBV19 and TRBJ1-4, reads DGGITQSPKYLFRKEGQNVTLSCEQNLNHDAMYWYRQDPGQGLRLIYYSQIVNDFQKGDIAEGYSVSREKKESFPLTVTSAQKNPTAFYLCASSMQGGGDEKLFFGSGTQLSVL.

J is TRBJ2-7 and V is TRBV11-3; TRBD1 matches 8 bases. J gave up 3 bases and V 5 bases, and 9 bases lay outside the gene matches. Per germline, CDR1 SGHNT and CDR2 YENEEA. The CDR3 is made up of 15 amino acids. The CDR3 protein is CASSLQGAHGYEQYF. CDR3 nucleotide sequence: TGTGCCAGCAGCCTCCAGGGGGCGCATGGCTACGAGCAGTACTTC.

This chain connects TRBV20-1 to TRBJ2-7; possibly TRBD1 for D (5 bases). The germline gives CDR1 DFQATT, CDR2 SNEGSKA (reference sequence). Between the trimmed V and J ends, which lost 5 bases and 2 bases, there was a span of 7 bases. CDR3 length: 11 residues. The CDR3 DNA reads TGCAGTGCTGGACAAGCCTACGAGCAGTACTTC. It yields the protein CSAGQAYEQYF.

The chain couples TRBV5-1 to TRBJ1-6, with no clear D. Between the trimmed V and J ends, which lost 0 bases and 0 bases, there was a span of 10 bases. The germline V gene encodes CDR1 SGHRS and CDR2 YFSETQ. There are 17 residues in the CDR3. CDR3: CASSLDGPSSYNSPLHF. In DNA form, the CDR3 reads TGCGCCAGCAGCTTGGACGGCCCGAGCTCCTATAATTCACCCCTCCACTTT.

The chain has TRBV5-1 and TRBJ2-3; weak D call: TRBD2 (7 bases). Germline CDR1 SGHRS, CDR2 YFSETQ. The CDR3 runs 15 residues. V lost 0 bases and J 6 bases, leaving 14 bases between the germline ends. The DNA for the CDR3 is TGCGCCAGCAGCTTGGAAAAACAGGGAGGGGATACGCAGTATTTT. Protein product: CASSLEKQGGDTQYF.